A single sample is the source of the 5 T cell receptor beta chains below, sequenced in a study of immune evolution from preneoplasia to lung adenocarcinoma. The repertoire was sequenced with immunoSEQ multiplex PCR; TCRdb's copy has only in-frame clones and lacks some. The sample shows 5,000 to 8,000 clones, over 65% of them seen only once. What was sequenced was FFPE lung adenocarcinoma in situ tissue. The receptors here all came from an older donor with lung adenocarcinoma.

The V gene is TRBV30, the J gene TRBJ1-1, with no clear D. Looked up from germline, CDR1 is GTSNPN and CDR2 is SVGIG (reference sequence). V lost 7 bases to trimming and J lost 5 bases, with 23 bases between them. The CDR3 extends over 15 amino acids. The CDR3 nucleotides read TGTGCCTTACGAAGGGAGCCCACGAGAAGGACTGAAGCTTTCTTT. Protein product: CALRREPTRRTEAFF.

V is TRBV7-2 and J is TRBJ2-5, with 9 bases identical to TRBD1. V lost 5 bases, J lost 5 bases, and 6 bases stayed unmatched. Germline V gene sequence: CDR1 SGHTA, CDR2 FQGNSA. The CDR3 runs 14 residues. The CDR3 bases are TGTGCCAGCAGCCCGGACAGGGGCGCGGAGACCCAGTACTTC. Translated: CASSPDRGAETQYF.

CDR3 coding DNA: TGTGCCTGGAGTGAAGTACGGATGAACACTGAAGCTTTCTTT. Translated, it gives CAWSEVRMNTEAFF. This chain connects TRBV30 to TRBJ1-1, with no clear D. CDR1 is GTSNPN and CDR2 is SVGIG in the germline V gene (reference sequence). This CDR3 is built from 14 residues. With 1 base removed from V and 0 bases from J, the gap between germline ends came to 9 bases.

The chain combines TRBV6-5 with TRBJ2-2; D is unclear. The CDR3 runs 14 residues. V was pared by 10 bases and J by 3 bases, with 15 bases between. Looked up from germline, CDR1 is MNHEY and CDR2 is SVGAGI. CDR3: CAISGSPHTGELFF. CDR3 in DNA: TGTGCCATCTCCGGCAGCCCTCACACCGGGGAGCTGTTTTTT.

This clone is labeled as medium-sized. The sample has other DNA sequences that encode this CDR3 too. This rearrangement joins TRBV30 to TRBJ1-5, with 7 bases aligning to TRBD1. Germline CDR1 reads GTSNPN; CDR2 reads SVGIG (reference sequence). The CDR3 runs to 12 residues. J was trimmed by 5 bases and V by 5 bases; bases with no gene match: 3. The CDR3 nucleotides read TGTGCCTGGGACAGGGACGATCAGCCCCAGCATTTT. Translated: CAWDRDDQPQHF.